Shown below are 26 T cell receptor beta chains from a single sample sequenced in a study of T cell repertoires in cytomegalovirus infection. TCRdb passed the reads through MiXCR, listing each CDR3 protein once. The top ten hold more than 20% of the sample, which has roughly 500,000 distinct CDR3 sequences, approximately 17% seen once. The sequenced material came from CD8+ T cells from PBMCs. The receptors were gathered from a human donor in good health (CMV status not recorded). Some clones in this sample may be carry-over from other donors' samples.

This clonotype was detected only a few times. The chain has TRBV28 and TRBJ1-1; D is ambiguous. Germline-derived CDR1 and CDR2 are MDHEN and SYDVKM. The CDR3 is 14 residues long. V lost 6 bases and J lost 1, with 12 bases in between. As DNA, the CDR3 is TGTGCCAGCAGCCTCTTGGGGAGGAACACTGAAGCTTTCTTT. It translates to CASSLLGRNTEAFF. The full variable domain, completed using reference TRBV28 and TRBJ1-1, is DVKVTQSSRYLVKRTGEKVFLECVQDMDHENMFWYRQDPGLGLRLIYFSYDVKMKEKGDIPEGYSVSREKKERFSLILESASTNQTSMYLCASSLLGRNTEAFFGQGTRLTVV.

The J gene is TRBJ2-2, the V gene TRBV12-3 or TRBV12-4; the D is unclear. The ends were cut back, 3 bases at V and 6 bases at J, with 8 bases in the middle. The CDR3 extends over 13 amino acids. The CDR3 spells CASSFGLPGELFF. The DNA for the CDR3 is TGTGCCAGCAGTTTTGGGTTACCCGGGGAGCTGTTTTTT.

V usage is TRBV20-1 and J usage is TRBJ1-2; 7 bases align to TRBD1. Per the germline V gene, CDR1 is DFQATT and CDR2 is SNEGSKA (reference sequence). V shed 2 bases and J 10 bases; nucleotides not matched to a gene: 10. This CDR3 contains 13 residues. In DNA form, the CDR3 reads TGCAGTGCTAGAAAAGACAGGGATGCATCCTACACCTTC. Translating it yields CSARKDRDASYTF.

This rearrangement joins TRBV6-6 to TRBJ1-2; D possibly corresponds to TRBD1 (6 bases). CDR1 is MNHNY, CDR2 SVGAGI, per germline (reference sequence). The CDR3 is 15 residues long. V lost 1 base to trimming and J lost 4 bases, with 13 bases between them. As DNA, the CDR3 is TGTGCCAGCAGTTACTGGGGGGGCGCAGGCTATGGCTACACCTTC. Translating gives CASSYWGGAGYGYTF.

This chain links TRBV28 with TRBJ2-5, with D possibly TRBD1 on 5 matching bases. The CDR3 is 16 amino acids. Looked up from germline, CDR1 is MDHEN and CDR2 is SYDVKM. V gave up 2 bases and J gave up 5 bases, with 18 bases separating them. The CDR3 sequence is CASSLPLGPHPETQYF. As DNA, the CDR3 is TGTGCCAGCAGTTTACCCTTGGGGCCCCACCCCGAGACCCAGTACTTC. Drawing the rest from reference TRBV28 and TRBJ2-5, the complete variable domain is DVKVTQSSRYLVKRTGEKVFLECVQDMDHENMFWYRQDPGLGLRLIYFSYDVKMKEKGDIPEGYSVSREKKERFSLILESASTNQTSMYLCASSLPLGPHPETQYFGPGTRLLVL.

The CDR3 DNA sequence: TGTGCCAGCAGCGAGATCGAGCAGTTCTTC. Translating it yields CASSEIEQFF. The chain combines TRBV3-1 with TRBJ2-1, with D hard to call. Germline V gene lookup returns CDR1 LGHDT and CDR2 YNNKEL (reference sequence). Trimming took 5 bases from V and 10 from J, leaving 6 bases between them. This CDR3 spans 10 amino acids.

The V and J genes are TRBV18 and TRBJ1-3; 7 positions match TRBD1. Germline CDR1 KGHSH, CDR2 LQKENI. Losses at the gene ends were 3 bases for V and 0 bases for J; bases not matched to a gene: 14. This CDR3 contains 19 residues. The CDR3 nucleotides read TGTGCCAGCTCACCTTTCCTGGGACAGAATATCGACTCTGGAAACACCATATATTTT. Translating it yields CASSPFLGQNIDSGNTIYF.

Regarding this clonotype: This may stem from a read error, because a much larger clone lies one nucleotide away. CDR3 loop: CASSIDRGTQGTQYF. The CDR3 bases are TGCGCCAGCAGCATCGACAGGGGCACTCAAGGGACCCAGTACTTC. The V gene is TRBV5-1, the J gene TRBJ2-5, with TRBD1 matching over 8 bases. Per germline, CDR1 SGHRS and CDR2 YFSETQ. The CDR3 runs to 15 residues.

This clonotype was found a few times. The V and J genes are TRBV6-1 and TRBJ1-1; no definite D call. The CDR3 length is 13 residues. V was clipped by 6 bases and J by 3 bases, with 11 bases between them. In germline, CDR1 is MNHNS, CDR2 SASEGT. DNA of the CDR3: TGTGCCAGCAGACCGTACGGGGACACTGAAGCTTTCTTT. Amino acids: CASRPYGDTEAFF.

This clonotype was seen many times. J is TRBJ1-2 and V is TRBV12-3 or TRBV12-4; 7 bases fit TRBD1. The CDR3 has 15 residues. V was clipped by 5 bases and J by 6 bases; unmatched bases: 12. Here the CDR3 reads CASSPTTGIKDGYTF. The CDR3 bases are TGTGCCAGCAGTCCCACGACAGGGATTAAGGATGGCTACACCTTC.

This clonotype was counted once. The germline gene is not matched at one end of the junction; a read error may be the cause. This rearrangement joins TRBV11-3 to TRBJ2-1, with D perhaps being TRBD1 or TRBD2 (5 bases each). The CDR3 totals 16 residues. CDR1 and CDR2 from the germline V gene are SGHNT and YENEEA. DNA for the CDR3: TGTGCAAGCAGACCCCGGGGCAGTTCTAACTACAATGATCAGTTCTTC. This gives the protein CASRPRGSSNYNDQFF.

This clonotype was counted between two and nine times. This chain links TRBV11-2 with TRBJ2-7, with 8 bases that match TRBD2. Germline lookup yields CDR1 SGHAT and CDR2 FQNNGV. V shed 3 bases and J 3 bases; nucleotides not matched to a gene: 10. The CDR3 consists of 16 residues. The CDR3 sequence is CASSFHSGGPVYEQYF. DNA of the CDR3: TGTGCCAGCAGCTTTCACAGCGGGGGTCCTGTCTACGAGCAGTACTTC.

As to this clonotype: A single base separates this from a much larger clone, so it may be a read error. This sequence joins TRBV7-6 and TRBJ2-7, with no clear D. Deletions cut 5 bases from V and 1 base from J, with 15 bases between. Per the germline V gene, CDR1 is SGHVS and CDR2 is FNYEAQ. The CDR3 loop spans 15 amino acids. Here the CDR3 reads CASSPRSGPSYEQYF. The CDR3 nucleotides read TGTGCCAGCAGCCCAAGGTCAGGCCCTTCCTACGAGCAGTACTTC. Combining the CDR3 with reference TRBV7-6 and TRBJ2-7 gives the whole variable domain GAGVSQSPRYKVTKRGQDVALRCDPISGHVSLYWYRQALGQGPEFLTYFNYEAQQDKSGLPNDRFSAERPEGSISTLTIQRTEQRDSAMYRCASSPRSGPSYEQYFGPGTRLTVT.

The chain joins TRBV28 to TRBJ1-4; D might be TRBD1 (5 bases). V shed 5 bases and J shed 0 bases, with 13 bases lying between them. Germline CDR1 MDHEN, CDR2 SYDVKM. The CDR3 is 16 amino acids. DNA for the CDR3: TGTGCCAGCAGTCCCGTGGGGACCACAACTAATGAAAAACTGTTTTTT. Its protein product is CASSPVGTTTNEKLFF.

This clonotype has at least ten counts. J is TRBJ2-3 and V is TRBV20-1; D is possibly TRBD1 or TRBD2 (5 bases each). The V end was cut by 0 bases, the J end by 2 bases, with 15 bases between. The CDR3 is 16 residues long. CDR1 is DFQATT and CDR2 is SNEGSKA in the germline V gene (reference sequence). The CDR3, as DNA: TGCAGTGCTAGAGATATCCAGGGAGTGAACACAGATACGCAGTATTTT. This translates into CSARDIQGVNTDTQYF.

This clonotype was picked up many times. The gene calls are TRBV6-6 and TRBJ1-1, with TRBD1 identical over 7 bases. The CDR3 spans 16 residues. Looked up from germline, CDR1 is MNHNY and CDR2 is SVGAGI (reference sequence). The J segment lost 1 base and the V segment lost 8 bases, leaving 13 bases of the junction unmatched. The CDR3 loop reads CASLSSQGRKNTEAFF. The CDR3 coding sequence is TGTGCCAGCCTCTCCTCACAGGGGAGGAAGAACACTGAAGCTTTCTTT.

There are many counts of this clonotype. The chain is built from TRBV6-1 and TRBJ1-1; D unclear. Germline assignment: CDR1 MNHNS and CDR2 SASEGT. V lost 4 bases and J 0 bases, leaving 15 bases between the germline ends. The CDR3 totals 16 residues. CDR3 loop: CASSGRPEPMNTEAFF. In DNA, the CDR3 is TGTGCCAGCAGTGGACGGCCAGAGCCCATGAACACTGAAGCTTTCTTT.

There are a few counts of this clonotype. The chain links TRBV12-3 or TRBV12-4 to TRBJ2-1; 8 bases are a match to TRBD1. The length of the CDR3 is 15 residues. The junction had 8 bases not matched to a gene; V was cut back by 1 base and J by 9 bases. CDR3 DNA sequence: TGTGCCAGCAGTTTAGGGCAGGGGGCGAAAGGTGAGCAGTTCTTC. Residues: CASSLGQGAKGEQFF.

The chain carries TRBV12-3 or TRBV12-4 and TRBJ1-3, with D possibly TRBD1 on 6 matching bases. CDR3 length equals 16 residues. The germline V and J ends were trimmed by 8 bases and 0 bases, with 17 bases remaining between them. CDR3 residues: CASGSSGAISGNTIYF. For the CDR3, the DNA is TGTGCCAGCGGTTCGTCGGGGGCCATCTCTGGAAACACCATATATTTT.

This clonotype was recorded many times. The chain joins TRBV11-2 to TRBJ2-3; TRBD2 agrees at 10 bases. Germline V gene sequence: CDR1 SGHAT, CDR2 FQNNGV. CDR3 length: 19 residues. V trimming: 5 bases; J trimming: 0 bases; junction bases outside the gene matches: 14. The CDR3, as DNA: TGTGCCAGCAGCCCCCTAATTGCCTCTAGCGGGAGTAGCACAGATACGCAGTATTTT. Residues: CASSPLIASSGSSTDTQYF.

This clonotype has a count of ten or more. The V call is TRBV7-3, the J call TRBJ2-7; possible D gene TRBD2, 6 bases. V was shortened by 5 bases and J by 5 bases, with 16 bases between the two germline ends. The CDR3 has 14 residues. Germline CDR1 SGHTA, CDR2 FQGTGA. CDR3 amino acids: CASSPRDSLDEQYF. CDR3 coding DNA: TGTGCCAGCAGCCCACGGGACTCTCTGGACGAGCAGTACTTC.

There are many counts of this clonotype. The CDR3: CASSLNRGLTEAFF. The CDR3 DNA follows: TGTGCCAGCAGTTTGAACAGGGGACTCACTGAAGCTTTCTTT. This rearrangement joins TRBV28 to TRBJ1-1, with 7 bases lining up with TRBD1. Germline V gene data show CDR1 as MDHEN and CDR2 as SYDVKM. The V gene end was trimmed by 3 bases and the J gene end by 4 bases; junction bases not matched to a gene: 5. This CDR3 contains 14 residues.

The chain links TRBV7-9 to TRBJ2-2, with 15 bases lining up with TRBD2. The CDR3 sequence is 19 residues long. Trimming removed 4 bases from V and 3 bases from J; junction bases left unmatched: 9. Germline loops: CDR1 SEHNR, CDR2 FQNEAQ (reference sequence). CDR3 DNA: TGTGCCAGCAGCTCACGGACTAGCGGGAGGGGTTTGTACACCGGGGAGCTGTTTTTT. Translating gives CASSSRTSGRGLYTGELFF.

This clonotype showed up just a few times. The genes are TRBV10-1 and TRBJ2-1; no clear D gene. V dropped 0 bases and J dropped 9 bases, with 9 bases sitting between them. The CDR3 consists of 13 residues. Germline-derived CDR1 and CDR2 are WNHNN and SYGVQD (reference sequence). The CDR3 bases are TGCGCCAGCAGTGAGTCGATTAGTTTTGAGCAGTTCTTC. Translated, it gives CASSESISFEQFF.

V gene TRBV19 combines with J gene TRBJ2-3; maybe TRBD2 (5 bases). The CDR3 consists of 14 residues. Germline CDR1 is LNHDA and CDR2 is SQIVND (reference sequence). V shed 5 bases and J shed 3 bases, with 12 bases lying between them. The CDR3 reads CASSPRVTTDTQYF. For the CDR3, the DNA is TGTGCCAGTAGTCCGAGGGTAACTACAGATACGCAGTATTTT.

This clonotype appeared many times. V and J are TRBV11-2 and TRBJ1-6, with D hard to call. Germline CDR1 SGHAT, CDR2 FQNNGV. Trimming took 1 base from V and 5 from J, leaving 9 bases between them. The CDR3 loop spans 15 amino acids. CDR3 nucleotide sequence: TGTGCCAGCAGCTTAGCGACACCTCATAATTCACCCCTCCACTTT. Its translation is CASSLATPHNSPLHF. Filled out from reference TRBV11-2 and TRBJ1-6, the complete variable domain reads EAGVAQSPRYKIIEKRQSVAFWCNPISGHATLYWYQQILGQGPKLLIQFQNNGVVDDSQLPKDRFSAERLKGVDSTLKIQPAKLEDSAVYLCASSLATPHNSPLHFGNGTRLTVT.